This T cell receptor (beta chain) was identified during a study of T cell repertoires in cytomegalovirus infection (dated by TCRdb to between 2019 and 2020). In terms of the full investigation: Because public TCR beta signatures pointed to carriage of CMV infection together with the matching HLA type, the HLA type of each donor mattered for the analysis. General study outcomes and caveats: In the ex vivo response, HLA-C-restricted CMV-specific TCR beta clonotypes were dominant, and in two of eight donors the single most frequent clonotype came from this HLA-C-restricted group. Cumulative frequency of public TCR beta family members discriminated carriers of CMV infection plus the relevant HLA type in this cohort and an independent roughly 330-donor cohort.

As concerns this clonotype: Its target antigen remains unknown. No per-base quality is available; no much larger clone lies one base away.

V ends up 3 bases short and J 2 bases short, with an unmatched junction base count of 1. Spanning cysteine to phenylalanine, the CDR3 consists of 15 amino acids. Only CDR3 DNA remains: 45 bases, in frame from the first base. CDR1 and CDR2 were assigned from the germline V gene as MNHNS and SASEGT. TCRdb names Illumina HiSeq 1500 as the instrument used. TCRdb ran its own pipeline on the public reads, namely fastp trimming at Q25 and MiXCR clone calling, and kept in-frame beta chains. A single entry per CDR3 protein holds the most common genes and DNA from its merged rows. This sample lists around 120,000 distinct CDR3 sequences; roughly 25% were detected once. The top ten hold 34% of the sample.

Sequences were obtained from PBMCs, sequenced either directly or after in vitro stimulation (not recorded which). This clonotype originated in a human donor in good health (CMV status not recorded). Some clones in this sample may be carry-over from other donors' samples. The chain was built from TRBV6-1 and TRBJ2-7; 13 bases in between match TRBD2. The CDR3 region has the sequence CASSDGLAGAYEQYF. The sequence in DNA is TGTGCCAGCAGTGACGGACTAGCGGGAGCCTACGAGCAGTACTTC.